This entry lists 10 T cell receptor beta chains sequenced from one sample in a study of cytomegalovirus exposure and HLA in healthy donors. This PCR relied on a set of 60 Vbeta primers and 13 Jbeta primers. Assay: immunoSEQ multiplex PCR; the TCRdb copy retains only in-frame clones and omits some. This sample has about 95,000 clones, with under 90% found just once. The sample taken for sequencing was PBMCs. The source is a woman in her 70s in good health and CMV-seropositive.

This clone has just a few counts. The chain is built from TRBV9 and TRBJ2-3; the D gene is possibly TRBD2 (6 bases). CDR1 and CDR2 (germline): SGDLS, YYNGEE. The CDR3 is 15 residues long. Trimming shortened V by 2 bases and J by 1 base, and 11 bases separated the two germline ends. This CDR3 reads CASSVTGTGTDTQYF. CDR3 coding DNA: TGTGCCAGCAGCGTTACGGGGACTGGCACAGATACGCAGTATTTT.

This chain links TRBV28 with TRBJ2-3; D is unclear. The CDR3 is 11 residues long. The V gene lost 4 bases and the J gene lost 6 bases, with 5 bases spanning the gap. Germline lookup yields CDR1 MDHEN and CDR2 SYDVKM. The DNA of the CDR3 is TGTGCCAGCAGTTCCAGGGATACGCAGTATTTT. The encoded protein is CASSSRDTQYF. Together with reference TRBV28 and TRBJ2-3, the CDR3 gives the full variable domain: DVKVTQSSRYLVKRTGEKVFLECVQDMDHENMFWYRQDPGLGLRLIYFSYDVKMKEKGDIPEGYSVSREKKERFSLILESASTNQTSMYLCASSSRDTQYFGPGTRLTVL.

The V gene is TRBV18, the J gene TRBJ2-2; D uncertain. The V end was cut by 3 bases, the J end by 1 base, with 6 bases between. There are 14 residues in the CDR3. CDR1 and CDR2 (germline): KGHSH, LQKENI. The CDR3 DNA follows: TGTGCCAGCTCACCCCCAGAGAACACCGGGGAGCTGTTTTTT. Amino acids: CASSPPENTGELFF.

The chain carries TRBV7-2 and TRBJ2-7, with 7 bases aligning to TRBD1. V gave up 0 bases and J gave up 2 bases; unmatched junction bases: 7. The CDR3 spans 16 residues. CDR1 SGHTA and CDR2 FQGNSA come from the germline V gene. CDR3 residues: CASSLAGTGAPYEQYF. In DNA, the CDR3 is TGTGCCAGCAGCTTAGCAGGTACAGGGGCCCCCTACGAGCAGTACTTC. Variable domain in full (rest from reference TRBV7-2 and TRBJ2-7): GAGVSQSPSNKVTEKGKDVELRCDPISGHTALYWYRQSLGQGLEFLIYFQGNSAPDKSGLPSDRFSAERTGGSVSTLTIQRTQQEDSAVYLCASSLAGTGAPYEQYFGPGTRLTVT.

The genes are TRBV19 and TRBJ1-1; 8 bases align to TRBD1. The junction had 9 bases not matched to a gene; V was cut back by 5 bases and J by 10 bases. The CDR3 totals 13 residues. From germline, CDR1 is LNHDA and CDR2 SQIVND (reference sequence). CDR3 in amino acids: CASSAPGTGSAFF. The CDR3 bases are TGTGCCAGTAGTGCTCCCGGGACAGGTTCAGCTTTCTTT. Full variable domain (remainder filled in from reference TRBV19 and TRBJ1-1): DGGITQSPKYLFRKEGQNVTLSCEQNLNHDAMYWYRQDPGQGLRLIYYSQIVNDFQKGDIAEGYSVSREKKESFPLTVTSAQKNPTAFYLCASSAPGTGSAFFGQGTRLTVV.

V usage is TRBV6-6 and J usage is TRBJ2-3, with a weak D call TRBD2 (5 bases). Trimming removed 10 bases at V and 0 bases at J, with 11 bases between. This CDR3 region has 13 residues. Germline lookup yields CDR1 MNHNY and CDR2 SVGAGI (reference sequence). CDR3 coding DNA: TGTGCCATTCGGGGAACTAGCACAGATACGCAGTATTTT. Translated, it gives CAIRGTSTDTQYF.

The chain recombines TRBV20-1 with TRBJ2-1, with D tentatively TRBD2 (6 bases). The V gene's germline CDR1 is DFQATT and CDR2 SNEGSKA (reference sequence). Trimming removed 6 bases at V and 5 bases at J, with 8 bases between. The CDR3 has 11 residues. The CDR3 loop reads CSATRDNEQFF. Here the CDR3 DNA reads TGCAGTGCGACTAGAGACAATGAGCAGTTCTTC.

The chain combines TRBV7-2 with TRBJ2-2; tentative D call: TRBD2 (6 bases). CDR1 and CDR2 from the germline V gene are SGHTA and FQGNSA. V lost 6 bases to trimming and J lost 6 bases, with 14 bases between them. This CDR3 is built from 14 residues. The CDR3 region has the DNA TGTGCCAGCAGAACTAGCCAAACTCCCGGGGAGCTGTTTTTT. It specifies CASRTSQTPGELFF.

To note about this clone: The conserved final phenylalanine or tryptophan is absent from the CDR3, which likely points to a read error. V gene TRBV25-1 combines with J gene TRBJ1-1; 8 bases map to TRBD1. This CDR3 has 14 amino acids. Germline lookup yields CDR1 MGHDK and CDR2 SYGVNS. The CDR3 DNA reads TGTGCCAGCAGTGGTCGGACAGGGTGGACTGAGGCTTTCTCT. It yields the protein CASSGRTGWTEAFS.

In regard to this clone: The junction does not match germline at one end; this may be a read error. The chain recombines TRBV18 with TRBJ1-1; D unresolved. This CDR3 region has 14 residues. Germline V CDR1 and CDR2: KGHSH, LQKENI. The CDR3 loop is CASPPPPGNTEAFF. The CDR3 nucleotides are TGTGCCAGCCCACCCCCCCCGGGGAACACTGAAGCTTTCTTT.